This paragraph covers one T cell receptor beta chain sequence. What it binds is unknown. This specimen belongs to a study of OX40 agonist ivuxolimab in advanced cancers. Whole-study context: Patients with prior anti-PD-1, anti-PD-L1 or anti-CTLA-4 therapy were eligible; 40% had some. Overall study findings and caveats: Some nonresponders likewise displayed low normalized T-cell clonal expansion. Among patients with partial responses at 0.1-3.0 mg/kg, clonal expansion was among the lowest.

Measured with immunoSEQ multiplex PCR; TCRdb has only the in-frame clones, and not every one. The data hold tens of thousands of clones, with 75% to 90% observed a single time. With V trimmed by 4 bases and J by 10 bases, 7 bases remained unmatched. The CDR3 covers 13 residues. Germline CDR1 is SGHDN and CDR2 is FVKESK. Blood sampling took place at baseline, cycle 4 day 1, and cycle 7 day 1. V and J are TRBV14 and TRBJ1-1; TRBD1 agrees at 9 bases. This clonotype originated in an adult with an advanced solid tumor such as melanoma, head and neck, liver or kidney cancer. This specimen was CD4+ or CD8+ T cells sorted from blood, taken in a trial of the OX40 agonist ivuxolimab. The CDR3 is CASSRDRGGIAFF. For the CDR3, the DNA is TGTGCCAGCAGCCGTGACAGGGGGGGAATAGCTTTCTTT.